One sample yielded the 27 T cell receptor beta chains listed below, sequenced in a study. TCRdb independently ran MiXCR on the 5' RACE reads; one entry per CDR3 protein. The table lists 4,500 to 6,000 distinct CDR3 sequences, 72% of them singletons. Tregs were sorted as CD4+CD25+CD127-/low cells. The sequenced material came from Tregs sorted from blood. Receptors were obtained from a female donor with breast cancer.

The table lists this clonotype with a count of one. This sequence joins TRBV27 and TRBJ1-1, with D perhaps matching TRBD1 (5 bases). The germline V and J ends were trimmed by 5 bases and 2 bases, with 12 bases remaining between them. The CDR3 has 14 amino acids. Per the germline V gene, CDR1 is MNHEY and CDR2 is SMNVEV (reference sequence). Here the CDR3 reads CASSPGTTNTEAFF. CDR3 DNA: TGTGCCAGCAGTCCCGGGACCACAAACACTGAAGCTTTCTTT.

The chain recombines TRBV5-1 with TRBJ2-1, with TRBD2 matching 14 bases. Germline CDR1 reads SGHRS; CDR2 reads YFSETQ. The V segment lost 4 bases and the J segment 7 bases; nucleotides outside the gene matches: 16. The CDR3 extends over 19 amino acids. The CDR3 region is CASSPGLAGATDSVNEQFF. CDR3 DNA: TGCGCCAGCAGCCCGGGACTAGCGGGAGCAACGGATTCGGTGAATGAGCAGTTCTTC.

The V and J genes are TRBV5-1 and TRBJ2-1; possible D gene TRBD2, 5 bases. Germline CDR1 SGHRS, CDR2 YFSETQ. The CDR3 consists of 15 residues. Trimming removed 3 bases at V and 5 bases at J, with 15 bases between. As DNA, the CDR3 is TGCGCCAGCAGCTCGGTAGGCGGAGGTAACAATGAGCAGTTCTTC. It specifies CASSSVGGGNNEQFF.

The chain links TRBV12-3 or TRBV12-4 to TRBJ2-7, with a weak D call TRBD1 (5 bases). This CDR3 is 11 amino acids long. V gave up 4 bases and J gave up 4 bases, with 5 bases separating them. As DNA, the CDR3 is TGTGCCAGCAGTTCAGGGTACGAGCAGTACTTC. It specifies CASSSGYEQYF.

On this clonotype: At one boundary the junction diverges from the germline segment, which might be a read error. The J gene is TRBJ1-6, the V gene TRBV20-1; weak D call: TRBD1 (5 bases). CDR1 is DFQATT, CDR2 SNEGSKA, per germline (reference sequence). The CDR3 has 13 amino acids. This chain's CDR3 is CGATPGFNSPLHF. CDR3 DNA: TGCGGTGCTACCCCAGGGTTTAATTCACCCCTCCACTTT.

This sequence joins TRBV7-3 and TRBJ1-2; D not certain. Germline-derived CDR1 and CDR2 are SGHTA and FQGTGA. This CDR3 is built from 13 residues. The V gene lost 5 bases and the J gene lost 6 bases, with 13 bases spanning the gap. In DNA form, the CDR3 reads TGTGCCAGCAGCCCCTCTGGGGAAGATGGCTACACCTTC. Its protein is CASSPSGEDGYTF.

The genes are TRBV11-2 and TRBJ1-1; no reliable D call. Germline V CDR1 and CDR2: SGHAT, FQNNGV. V lost 1 base and J 1 base, leaving 7 bases between the germline ends. This CDR3 comprises 14 residues. The CDR3 is CASSLGVGNTEAFF. The CDR3 bases are TGTGCCAGCAGCTTAGGTGTGGGGAACACTGAAGCTTTCTTT.

The gene calls are TRBV6-5 and TRBJ2-7; 9 bases are shared with TRBD1. This CDR3 has 15 residues. V trimming: 5 bases; J trimming: 5 bases; junction bases outside the gene matches: 10. CDR1 is MNHEY, CDR2 SVGAGI, per germline. The CDR3 DNA sequence: TGTGCCAGCAGTCCTCCGGGACAGGGTGCACACGAGCAGTACTTC. Protein: CASSPPGQGAHEQYF.

The gene calls are TRBV6-5 and TRBJ2-6, with 10 bases that match TRBD1. The V and J ends lost 5 bases and 8 bases, in that order; junction bases with no gene match: 9. The CDR3 is 16 amino acids. The germline CDR1 and CDR2 sequences are MNHEY and SVGAGI. The CDR3: CASSTTGGNPSNVLTF. Here the CDR3 DNA reads TGTGCCAGCAGTACGACAGGGGGCAACCCTTCCAACGTCCTGACTTTC.

This clonotype showed up just a few times. The genes are TRBV7-8 and TRBJ2-7; tentative D call: TRBD2 (6 bases). CDR3 length equals 15 residues. Germline V CDR1 and CDR2: SGHVS, FQNEAQ. Trimming took off 5 bases at V and 0 bases at J, with 14 bases between the two ends. The CDR3 loop reads CASSPGGIVSYEQYF. The CDR3 DNA reads TGTGCCAGCAGCCCTGGGGGGATCGTCTCCTACGAGCAGTACTTC.

J is TRBJ2-1 and V is TRBV5-1, with D maybe TRBD2 (6 bases). CDR3 length: 16 residues. Germline values: CDR1 SGHRS, CDR2 YFSETQ. V was shortened by 4 bases and J by 10 bases, with 24 bases between the two germline ends. The CDR3 DNA is TGCGCCAGCAGCGTGACACCCGGGACTTCCGGAAGCGAGCAGTTCTTC. Protein: CASSVTPGTSGSEQFF.

Remarks on this clonotype: An end of the junction differs from the germline gene, which may be a read error. J is TRBJ1-2 and V is TRBV2; 8 nucleotides align to TRBD1. This CDR3 has 15 amino acids. Germline V gene data show CDR1 as SNHLY and CDR2 as FYNNEI. The CDR3 spells CASSAPTGVYDGYSF. For the CDR3, the DNA is TGTGCCAGCAGTGCCCCGACAGGGGTTTACGATGGCTACTCCTTC. Looking up the rest from reference TRBV2 and TRBJ1-2 gives the full variable domain: EPEVTQTPSHQVTQMGQEVILRCVPISNHLYFYWYRQILGQKVEFLVSFYNNEISEKSEIFDDQFSVERPDGSNFTLKIRSTKLEDSAMYFCASSAPTGVYDGYSFGSGTRLTVV.

This clonotype was recorded only once. The chain is built from TRBV11-2 and TRBJ2-5; D is uncertain. Trimming took 0 bases from V and 1 from J, leaving 9 bases between them. The CDR3 runs to 15 residues. Germline V gene sequence: CDR1 SGHAT, CDR2 FQNNGV. The CDR3 DNA reads as TGTGCCAGCAGCTTAGATCCACAGCTCCAAGAGACCCAGTACTTC. Amino acids: CASSLDPQLQETQYF.

This chain links TRBV5-4 with TRBJ1-1; perhaps TRBD1 as D (5 bases). The CDR3 is made up of 15 amino acids. V was pared by 0 bases and J by 1 base, with 10 bases between. Germline values: CDR1 SGHNT, CDR2 YYREEE (reference sequence). The DNA for the CDR3 is TGTGCCAGCAGCTTGGGGGGACCCGGGAACACTGAAGCTTTCTTT. The encoded protein is CASSLGGPGNTEAFF.

The genes are TRBV6-6 and TRBJ2-2; the D is unclear. The CDR3 sequence is 17 residues long. V was pared by 0 bases and J by 3 bases, with 14 bases between. Germline V gene sequence: CDR1 MNHNY, CDR2 SVGAGI (reference sequence). The CDR3 spells CASSYSVDRTYTGELFF. As DNA, the CDR3 is TGTGCCAGCAGTTACTCGGTGGACCGGACCTACACCGGGGAGCTGTTTTTT.

This clonotype was observed once. The V gene is TRBV7-6, the J gene TRBJ2-4; 11 bases map to TRBD2. The germline V gene has CDR1 SGHVS and CDR2 FNYEAQ. The CDR3 covers 14 residues. With V trimmed by 7 bases and J by 6 bases, 5 bases remained unmatched. Here the CDR3 reads CASNLGTSGNIQYF. DNA for the CDR3: TGTGCCAGCAATTTGGGGACTAGCGGAAACATTCAGTACTTC.

The chain links TRBV12-3 or TRBV12-4 to TRBJ2-2, with 7 nucleotides matching TRBD2. The CDR3 covers 16 residues. Trimming took 5 bases from V and 6 from J; bases not matched to a gene: 12. CDR3 region: CASSLVRWGRAGELFF. In DNA, the CDR3 is TGTGCCAGCAGTCTCGTTCGGTGGGGGAGGGCCGGGGAGCTGTTTTTT.

J is TRBJ2-7 and V is TRBV27, with unresolved D. V shed 4 bases and J shed 4 bases, with 11 bases lying between them. Germline CDR1 and CDR2: MNHEY and SMNVEV (reference sequence). There are 13 residues in the CDR3. The CDR3 sequence is CASSSYPLYEQYF. For the CDR3, the DNA is TGTGCCAGCAGTTCATACCCGCTATACGAGCAGTACTTC.

With respect to this clonotype: One junction end disagrees with the germline gene, perhaps due to a read error. V and J are TRBV7-6 and TRBJ2-7, with 10 bases lining up with TRBD1. The germline gives CDR1 SGHVS, CDR2 FNYEAQ. The CDR3 runs to 14 residues. As DNA, the CDR3 is TGTGCTAGCAGCTGCGGGACAGGGGCCTACGAGCAGTACTTC. Translating gives CASSCGTGAYEQYF. The entire variable domain, with the rest obtained from reference TRBV7-6 and TRBJ2-7, is as follows: GAGVSQSPRYKVTKRGQDVALRCDPISGHVSLYWYRQALGQGPEFLTYFNYEAQQDKSGLPNDRFSAERPEGSISTLTIQRTEQRDSAMYRCASSCGTGAYEQYFGPGTRLTVT.

This clonotype was observed a handful of times. This chain connects TRBV5-1 to TRBJ2-7; D perhaps matches TRBD1 (6 bases). The CDR3 loop spans 13 amino acids. CDR1 SGHRS and CDR2 YFSETQ come from the germline V gene. With 6 bases removed from V and 2 bases from J, the gap between germline ends came to 12 bases. CDR3: CASNSGDPYEQYF. For the CDR3, the DNA is TGCGCCAGCAACTCAGGGGACCCCTACGAGCAGTACTTC.

V gene TRBV4-1 combines with J gene TRBJ2-7; TRBD1 matches 10 bases. The V gene's germline CDR1 is MGHRA and CDR2 YSYEKL. The CDR3 runs 15 residues. Germline trimming cut 5 bases from V and 3 bases from J; bases unmatched to any gene: 7. The DNA for the CDR3 is TGCGCCAGCAGCTCCAAGGACAGGGGGGGCTACGAGCAGTACTTC. Protein sequence: CASSSKDRGGYEQYF.

This clonotype was observed once. The chain joins TRBV9 to TRBJ2-1, with a weak D call TRBD2 (5 bases). CDR3 length equals 15 residues. Germline assignment: CDR1 SGDLS and CDR2 YYNGEE. V was shortened by 3 bases and J by 5 bases, with 15 bases between the two germline ends. As DNA, the CDR3 is TGTGCCAGCAGCGGAGCAGGAGGCCTCAACAATGAGCAGTTCTTC. This gives the protein CASSGAGGLNNEQFF.

The CDR3 spells CSARGQGTGANVLTF. As DNA, the CDR3 is TGCAGTGCTCGAGGACAGGGGACTGGGGCCAACGTCCTGACTTTC. The V gene is TRBV20-1, the J gene TRBJ2-6, with 9 bases lining up with TRBD1. Looked up from germline, CDR1 is DFQATT and CDR2 is SNEGSKA (reference sequence). CDR3 length: 15 amino acids. V trimming: 5 bases; J trimming: 2 bases; junction bases outside the gene matches: 4.

This chain joins TRBV4-1 and TRBJ2-7; 12 nucleotides match TRBD2. The ends lost 4 bases at V and 3 bases at J; junction bases unmatched: 4. Germline V gene lookup returns CDR1 MGHRA and CDR2 YSYEKL. This CDR3 has 15 residues. The CDR3 DNA sequence: TGCGCCAGCAGCCTTAGGACTAGCGGGGACTACGAGCAGTACTTC. Translation: CASSLRTSGDYEQYF.

The chain has TRBV4-1 and TRBJ2-2; a weak D match, TRBD2 (7 bases). The CDR3 has 15 amino acids. Trimming stripped 0 bases from V and 6 bases from J, with 11 bases between. Germline-derived CDR1 and CDR2 are MGHRA and YSYEKL. CDR3 region: CASSQDSGGSGELFF. The DNA for the CDR3 is TGCGCCAGCAGCCAAGATTCGGGGGGCTCCGGGGAGCTGTTTTTT.

Of note for this clonotype: Without the conserved terminal phenylalanine or tryptophan, this CDR3 likely stems from a read error. This rearrangement joins TRBV11-2 to TRBJ2-7; D possibly corresponds to TRBD2 (5 bases). The CDR3 extends over 17 amino acids. Germline-derived CDR1 and CDR2 are SGHAT and FQNNGV. Trimming removed 4 bases from V and 3 bases from J, with 22 bases in between. CDR3 sequence: CASSSNPPRAGYYEQYS. The CDR3, as DNA: TGTGCCAGCAGCTCTAATCCCCCCCGGGCGGGCTACTACGAGCAGTACTCC.

This chain links TRBV12-3 or TRBV12-4 with TRBJ2-3; 7 nucleotides match TRBD1. The V segment lost 8 bases and the J segment 8 bases; nucleotides outside the gene matches: 16. The CDR3 spans 15 residues. The CDR3 loop is CASSEQGMSEGTQYF. In DNA, the CDR3 is TGTGCCAGCTCAGAACAGGGGATGAGTGAGGGTACGCAGTATTTT.